This is a list of T cell receptor beta chains from one sample in a study of spatial heterogeneity in lung cancer. Each CDR3 protein is one row after TCRdb ran MiXCR on the 5' RACE reads. Of 6,000 to 8,000 distinct CDR3 sequences listed, over 6.5% are singletons. The source was lung tumor tissue, collected at surgery. These receptors originate from a female donor with early-stage non-small cell lung cancer. CDR3s include the opening cysteine and the closing phenylalanine or tryptophan.

J: TRBJ1-2; V: TRBV5-4; CDR3: CASSSGVREDGYTF
J: TRBJ1-5; V: TRBV9; CDR3: CASSPDVGNQPQHF
J: TRBJ2-5; V: TRBV20-1; CDR3: CSVNGGETQYF
J: TRBJ2-2; V: TRBV20-1; CDR3: CSARAQLTSGSAGELFF
J: TRBJ2-1; V: TRBV11-2; CDR3: CASSAGAPHEQFF
J: TRBJ2-5; V: TRBV7-6; CDR3: CASSLVTDWQETQYF
J: TRBJ2-4; V: TRBV11-3; CDR3: CASSSGTGAGYIQYF
J: TRBJ1-5; V: TRBV7-8; CDR3: CASSRSTGHPYSNQPQHF
J: TRBJ1-5; V: TRBV4-1; CDR3: CASSARYREYSNQPQHF
J: TRBJ2-2; V: TRBV10-3; CDR3: CAISAGQRGELFF
J: TRBJ2-1; V: TRBV20-1; CDR3: CSAIGESSYNEQFF
J: TRBJ1-1; V: TRBV4-1; CDR3: CASSHRFTPPEAFF
J: TRBJ2-7; V: TRBV30; CDR3: CAWSDVGYEQYF
J: TRBJ2-1; V: TRBV19; CDR3: CASSTPGLAGDEQFF
J: TRBJ2-1; V: TRBV20-1; CDR3: CSASHSGGEQFF
J: TRBJ2-3; V: TRBV5-1; CDR3: CASNVGNVATDTQYF
J: TRBJ2-1; V: TRBV28; CDR3: CASSSRYNEQFF
J: TRBJ2-3; V: TRBV12-3/TRBV12-4; CDR3: CASSPLARTDTQYF
J: TRBJ1-2; V: TRBV7-6; CDR3: CASSSTAGTTYGYTF
J: TRBJ2-3; V: TRBV4-1; CDR3: CASSLERLGSTDTQYF
J: TRBJ2-3; V: TRBV12-3/TRBV12-4; CDR3: CASSLGDRRTDTQYF
J: TRBJ1-1; V: TRBV6-2/TRBV6-3; CDR3: CASSYRLRGAFF
J: TRBJ2-7; V: TRBV5-1; CDR3: CASSPTPTGALSYEQYF
J: TRBJ2-2; V: TRBV30; CDR3: CAWRGTGELFF
J: TRBJ2-5; V: TRBV5-1; CDR3: CASSFGLGETASGRQETQYF
J: TRBJ1-1; V: TRBV20-1; CDR3: CSARDRDREAFF
J: TRBJ1-2; V: TRBV20-1; CDR3: CSARDGTRIGDGYTF
J: TRBJ2-7; V: TRBV9; CDR3: CASSPRTGRTYEQYF
J: TRBJ2-1; V: TRBV6-1; CDR3: CASTWTSGTDGGEQFF
J: TRBJ2-3; V: TRBV4-2; CDR3: CASSQLAETGSTDTQYF
J: TRBJ2-1; V: TRBV9; CDR3: CASSGDHKGGYNEQFF
J: TRBJ1-6; V: TRBV11-2; CDR3: CASSLGQYNSPLHF
J: TRBJ1-5; V: TRBV10-2; CDR3: CASRLGDQPQHF
J: TRBJ2-5; V: TRBV29-1; CDR3: CSVVGVEETQYF
J: TRBJ2-2; V: TRBV18; CDR3: CATPLAGLPTTGELFF
J: TRBJ2-1; V: TRBV9; CDR3: CASSARTGGTIYNEQFF
J: TRBJ1-4; V: TRBV11-2; CDR3: CASSLSPGANEKLFF
J: TRBJ2-3; V: TRBV5-1; CDR3: CASSLVLGLAGPDTQYF
J: TRBJ1-5; V: TRBV2; CDR3: CASSSQGLGQPQHF
J: TRBJ1-2; V: TRBV19; CDR3: CASSLRRDNYGYTF
J: TRBJ2-1; V: TRBV27; CDR3: CASSTPWGGSGGEQFF
J: TRBJ2-5; V: TRBV4-1; CDR3: CASSQEALAGGFETQYF
J: TRBJ2-1; V: TRBV11-3; CDR3: CASSERLAYEQFF
J: TRBJ2-7; V: TRBV6-5; CDR3: CASSYSNLYEQYF
J: TRBJ1-5; V: TRBV6-6; CDR3: CASRWDRTNQPQHF
J: TRBJ2-1; V: TRBV11-1; CDR3: CASSLALGIYNEQFF